What follows are 22 T cell receptor beta chains derived from one specimen sequenced in a study of T and B cells in COVID-19 patients. Blood genomic DNA input for TRB amplification was about 250-550 ng. BIOMED2 TRB-A/B primer pools were used in multiplex TRB PCR. MiXCR, applied by TCRdb to the multiplex PCR reads, yields one record per CDR3 protein. The profile covers about 14,000 distinct CDR3 sequences, with more than 25% appearing a single time and 7% taken by the ten largest. Sequencing was carried out using blood. The source of these receptors is a human donor who had recovered from COVID-19.

This clonotype was counted at least ten times. This chain connects TRBV5-6 to TRBJ2-1, with 8 bases identical to TRBD2. Germline loops: CDR1 SGHDT, CDR2 YYEEEE. V shed 3 bases and J 7 bases; nucleotides not matched to a gene: 9. The CDR3 runs 15 residues. The CDR3 loop is CASSSGLAQGNEQFF. The CDR3 DNA sequence: TGTGCCAGCAGCTCAGGACTAGCCCAAGGGAATGAGCAGTTCTTC.

This clonotype was recorded a few times. The chain links TRBV12-3 or TRBV12-4 to TRBJ2-1, with 7 nucleotides matching TRBD2. The CDR3 totals 15 residues. Germline trimming cut 4 bases from V and 1 base from J; bases unmatched to any gene: 4. CDR3 amino acids: CASSSRRESYNEQFF. CDR3 coding DNA: TGTGCCAGCAGTTCGCGGCGGGAGTCCTACAATGAGCAGTTCTTC.

This chain's CDR3 is CASSRGGQPQHF. The CDR3 coding sequence is TGTGCCAGTAGTAGGGGGGGGCAGCCCCAGCATTTT. The genes are TRBV19 and TRBJ1-5; D may be TRBD1 (5 bases). Trimming cost V 4 bases and J 7 bases, with 8 bases left between them. This CDR3 contains 12 residues. Germline loops: CDR1 LNHDA, CDR2 SQIVND (reference sequence).

This clonotype turned up a few times. This chain uses TRBV27 with TRBJ1-4; a weak D match, TRBD1 (5 bases). The CDR3 consists of 14 residues. Trimming removed 6 bases from V and 7 bases from J, with 15 bases in between. Germline CDR1 and CDR2: MNHEY and SMNVEV (reference sequence). CDR3 in amino acids: CASRGGGVAEKLFF. In nucleotides, the CDR3 is TGTGCCAGCAGGGGGGGGGGAGTGGCTGAAAAACTGTTTTTT. Full variable domain (outside the CDR3, taken from reference TRBV27 and TRBJ1-4): EAQVTQNPRYLITVTGKKLTVTCSQNMNHEYMSWYRQDPGLGLRQIYYSMNVEVTDKGDVPEGYKVSRKEKRNFPLILESPSPNQTSLYFCASRGGGVAEKLFFGSGTQLSVL.

In its sample, this clonotype ranks as medium-sized. The V and J genes are TRBV5-5 and TRBJ2-7; D gene ambiguous. Trimming cost V 6 bases and J 0 bases, with 13 bases left between them. Germline V CDR1 and CDR2: SGHKS, YYEKEE (reference sequence). The CDR3 has 14 amino acids. The CDR3 is CASTKDRSSYEQYF. The CDR3, as DNA: TGTGCCAGCACCAAGGACCGAAGCTCCTACGAGCAGTACTTC.

The chain has TRBV7-2 and TRBJ1-5, with D hard to call. The CDR3 is 14 amino acids. Looked up from germline, CDR1 is SGHTA and CDR2 is FQGNSA. V was pared by 2 bases and J by 8 bases, with 13 bases between. CDR3 nucleotides: TGTGCCAGCAGCTTATCAGGAGGCGAAAAGCCCCAGCATTTT. It encodes CASSLSGGEKPQHF.

V is TRBV19 and J is TRBJ2-7, with D possibly TRBD2 on 5 matching bases. Trimming took off 3 bases at V and 7 bases at J, with 25 bases between the two ends. Germline-derived CDR1 and CDR2 are LNHDA and SQIVND (reference sequence). The CDR3 contains 17 residues. The CDR3 here is CASSIPGGWTGVKEQYF. In DNA, the CDR3 is TGTGCCAGTAGTATCCCCGGAGGTTGGACCGGGGTTAAGGAGCAGTACTTC.

The CDR3 nucleotides are TGTGCCAGCAGCCCCAATGGGGGCTATGGCTACACCTTC. This encodes CASSPNGGYGYTF. The chain is built from TRBV13 and TRBJ1-2; tentatively, D is TRBD1 (5 bases). Germline V CDR1 and CDR2: PRHDT, FYEKMQ (reference sequence). The CDR3 loop spans 13 amino acids. Trimming left V 5 bases short and J 4 bases short, with 11 bases between.

This clonotype was observed many times. V is TRBV15 and J is TRBJ2-6; D gene uncertain. This CDR3 has 15 residues. Per germline, CDR1 LNHNV and CDR2 YYDKDF (reference sequence). With 6 bases removed from V and 1 base from J, the gap between germline ends came to 10 bases. The CDR3 bases are TGTGCCACCAGGAGCGTGCAATCTGGGGCCAACGTCCTGACTTTC. This encodes CATRSVQSGANVLTF.

This clonotype is termed medium-sized. This chain joins TRBV6-1 and TRBJ2-6; the D is unclear. Germline-derived CDR1 and CDR2 are MNHNS and SASEGT. Trimming removed 0 bases from V and 1 base from J, with 7 bases in between. CDR3 size: 16 residues. Written as DNA, the CDR3 is TGTGCCAGCAGTGAAGCCTCGGTGTCTGGGGCCAACGTCCTGACTTTC. Translating gives CASSEASVSGANVLTF.

A few counts support this clonotype. The rearrangement joins TRBV6-5 to TRBJ2-7, with TRBD1 matching over 9 bases. The ends lost 5 bases at V and 6 bases at J; junction bases unmatched: 8. Germline V gene sequence: CDR1 MNHEY, CDR2 SVGAGI. The CDR3 length is 14 residues. DNA of the CDR3: TGTGCCAGCAGTGTCATGGACAGGGGAGGCGAGCAGTACTTC. Protein product: CASSVMDRGGEQYF.

As concerns this clonotype: With a much larger clone just one base away, this may be a read error. The chain has TRBV19 and TRBJ2-5, with 8 bases fitting TRBD2. Germline loops: CDR1 LNHDA, CDR2 SQIVND (reference sequence). Trimming removed 6 bases from V and 7 bases from J; junction bases left unmatched: 13. The CDR3 runs 15 residues. CDR3 loop: CASSRGGEITGTQYF. The CDR3 nucleotides are TGTGCCAGTAGCCGGGGGGGGGAAATTACGGGGACCCAGTACTTC. Complete variable domain (other parts from reference TRBV19 and TRBJ2-5): DGGITQSPKYLFRKEGQNVTLSCEQNLNHDAMYWYRQDPGQGLRLIYYSQIVNDFQKGDIAEGYSVSREKKESFPLTVTSAQKNPTAFYLCASSRGGEITGTQYFGPGTRLLVL.

The chain has TRBV29-1 and TRBJ1-2; TRBD1 might be the D (5 bases). The CDR3 length is 13 residues. Trimming cost V 3 bases and J 4 bases, with 12 bases left between them. Germline loops: CDR1 SQVTM, CDR2 ANQGSEA. CDR3 residues: CSVDEGRVYGYTF. The CDR3 DNA is TGCAGCGTTGATGAGGGGCGCGTCTATGGCTACACCTTC.

The J gene is TRBJ2-1, the V gene TRBV4-3; D assignment may be TRBD1 or TRBD2 (5 bases each). V was shortened by 4 bases and J by 0 bases, with 13 bases between the two germline ends. CDR1 LGHNA and CDR2 YSLEER come from the germline V gene. This CDR3 is built from 16 residues. The CDR3 sequence is CASSPRDEASYNEQFF. The CDR3 DNA reads as TGCGCCAGCAGCCCAAGGGACGAGGCCTCCTACAATGAGCAGTTCTTC.

This clonotype is categorized as medium-sized (0.01 to 0.1%). This chain links TRBV19 with TRBJ2-3, with D possibly matching TRBD1 (5 bases). The CDR3 covers 12 residues. CDR1 LNHDA and CDR2 SQIVND come from the germline V gene (reference sequence). Trimming removed 10 bases from V and 3 bases from J, with 11 bases in between. The CDR3 loop is CATGTGTDTQYF. In nucleotides, the CDR3 is TGTGCCACCGGTACAGGAACAGATACGCAGTATTTT.

The V call is TRBV6-5, the J call TRBJ1-5; D perhaps matches TRBD1 (5 bases). V lost 8 bases and J 6 bases, leaving 8 bases between the germline ends. This CDR3 comprises 11 residues. Germline V gives CDR1 MNHEY, CDR2 SVGAGI. This CDR3 reads CASGGGQPQHF. In nucleotides, the CDR3 is TGTGCCAGCGGGGGTGGTCAGCCCCAGCATTTT.

The chain joins TRBV5-6 to TRBJ1-2; no firm D call. Trimming pared 0 bases from V and 2 bases from J, leaving 8 bases between. The CDR3 covers 14 residues. From germline, CDR1 is SGHDT and CDR2 YYEEEE. CDR3 amino acids: CASSLEDVNYGYTF. The DNA for the CDR3 is TGTGCCAGCAGCTTGGAGGACGTAAACTATGGCTACACCTTC. Full variable domain (missing parts from reference TRBV5-6 and TRBJ1-2): DAGVTQSPTHLIKTRGQQVTLRCSPKSGHDTVSWYQQALGQGPQFIFQYYEEEERQRGNFPDRFSGHQFPNYSSELNVNALLLGDSALYLCASSLEDVNYGYTFGSGTRLTVV.

This chain joins TRBV27 and TRBJ2-7; D not resolved. Trimming took 4 bases from V and 0 from J, leaving 10 bases between them. Germline values: CDR1 MNHEY, CDR2 SMNVEV (reference sequence). The CDR3 runs to 14 residues. CDR3 protein: CASSSNTPSYEQYF. The CDR3 DNA is TGTGCCAGCAGTTCGAATACCCCCTCCTACGAGCAGTACTTC.

By share, this clonotype counts as medium-sized (0.01 to 0.1%). V usage is TRBV30 and J usage is TRBJ2-7; D is unclear. V dropped 8 bases and J dropped 3 bases, with 2 bases sitting between them. This CDR3 is built from 8 residues. Germline V gene data show CDR1 as GTSNPN and CDR2 as SVGIG (reference sequence). CDR3 bases: TGTGCCCGCTACGAGCAGTACTTC. This gives the protein CARYEQYF.

The chain uses TRBV10-3 and TRBJ2-7; 7 bases line up with TRBD1. The CDR3 length is 13 residues. J was trimmed by 4 bases and V by 7 bases; bases with no gene match: 7. Germline CDR1 is ENHRY and CDR2 is SYGVKD. The CDR3 spells CAIKGAADYEQYF. The CDR3 DNA is TGTGCCATCAAGGGGGCAGCGGATTACGAGCAGTACTTC.

This clonotype is labeled medium-sized. The rearrangement links TRBV19 to TRBJ2-2, with 10 bases matching TRBD2. This CDR3 has 16 amino acids. The ends lost 5 bases at V and 1 base at J; junction bases unmatched: 4. Germline V gives CDR1 LNHDA, CDR2 SQIVND (reference sequence). CDR3 loop: CASSSWTSGNTGELFF. The CDR3 DNA sequence: TGTGCCAGTAGTTCCTGGACTAGCGGGAACACCGGGGAGCTGTTTTTT.

The chain has TRBV10-3 and TRBJ2-7; possible D gene TRBD1, 6 bases. The CDR3 is made up of 12 amino acids. The V end lost 11 bases, the J end lost 2 bases, and 13 bases lay between the germline ends. CDR1 and CDR2 from the germline V gene are ENHRY and SYGVKD. The DNA for the CDR3 is TGTGCCTCCCGGGACAACACCTACGAGCAGTACTTC. It yields the protein CASRDNTYEQYF.